The clone carrying this TCR beta chain was detected a few times. The antigen remains unidentified. CDR1 is SGHAT and CDR2 is FQNNGV in the germline V gene. The CDR3 totals 15 residues. V was pared by 4 bases and J by 2 bases, with 5 bases of the junction left unmatched. The source of the sample is a study of cytomegalovirus exposure and HLA in healthy donors. Background on the study: Out of approximately 170 million T cells, an earlier analysis found 117 million unique TCR beta sequences in total. Findings of the study overall: Association of a missense DCLRE1C variant with TCR beta V- and J-gene trimming was reported in a later analysis. In the analysis, some V segments, TRBV6-2 and TRBV6-3 included, were excluded as indistinguishable. Cytomegalovirus association was listed for around 180 TCR beta chains.

In the PCR, 60 Vbeta and 13 Jbeta primers were used. Here immunoSEQ multiplex PCR was the method, and the copy in TCRdb shows in-frame clones only, minus some. In the table there are roughly 120,000 clones, about 73% of which are singletons. The chain links TRBV11-2 to TRBJ2-3, with 8 bases fitting TRBD2. This TCR was sampled from a woman between 40 and 55 years old in good health and CMV-seronegative. Specimen: PBMCs. The CDR3: CASSSLAVTTDTQYF. The CDR3 DNA is TGTGCCAGCAGCTCACTAGCGGTTACCACAGATACGCAGTATTTT.